This TCR beta chain derives from a study of cytomegalovirus exposure and HLA in healthy donors. Findings of the study overall: Researchers reported in a later analysis that common viral pathogens appeared linked to several top clusters.

As regards this clone: The antigen is not known.

It was with 60 Vbeta and 13 Jbeta primers that the PCR ran. TCRdb's copy holds only in-frame clones and misses some; the assay was immunoSEQ multiplex PCR. The sample holds 210,000 or so clones, around 88% seen once. While unrecorded immune exposures were likely, the donors were nominally healthy when sampled. This CDR3 region has 16 residues. V was shortened by 1 base and J by 2 bases, with 13 bases between the two germline ends. Per germline, CDR1 LGHNA and CDR2 YNFKEQ. The rearrangement uses TRBV4-2 and TRBJ2-3; D is undetermined. The TCR sequence derives from a woman aged 18-30 years in good health and CMV-seronegative. Material: PBMCs. In DNA form, the CDR3 reads TGTGCCAGCAGCCAAGTCTGGCAGCGATACACAGATACGCAGTATTTT. Residues: CASSQVWQRYTDTQYF.